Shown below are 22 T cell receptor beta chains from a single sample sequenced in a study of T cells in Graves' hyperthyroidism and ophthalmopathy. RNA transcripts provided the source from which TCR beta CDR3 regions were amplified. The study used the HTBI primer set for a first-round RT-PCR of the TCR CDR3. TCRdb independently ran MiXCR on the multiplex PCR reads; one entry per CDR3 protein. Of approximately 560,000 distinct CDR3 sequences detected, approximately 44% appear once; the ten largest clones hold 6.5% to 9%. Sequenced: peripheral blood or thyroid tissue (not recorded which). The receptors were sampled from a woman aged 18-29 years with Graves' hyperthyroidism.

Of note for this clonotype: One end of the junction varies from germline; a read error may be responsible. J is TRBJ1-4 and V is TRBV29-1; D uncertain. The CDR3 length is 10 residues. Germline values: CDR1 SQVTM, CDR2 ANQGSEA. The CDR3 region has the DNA TGCAGCGTTGAGGACGAGAAACCGTTTTTT. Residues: CSVEDEKPFF.

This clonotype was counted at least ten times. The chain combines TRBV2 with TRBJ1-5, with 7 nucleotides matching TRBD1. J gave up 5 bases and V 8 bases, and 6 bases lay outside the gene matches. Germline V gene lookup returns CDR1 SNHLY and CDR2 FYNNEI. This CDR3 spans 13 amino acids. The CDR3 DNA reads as TGTGCCAGCTCACCGGGACAGCATCAGCCCCAGCATTTT. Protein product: CASSPGQHQPQHF.

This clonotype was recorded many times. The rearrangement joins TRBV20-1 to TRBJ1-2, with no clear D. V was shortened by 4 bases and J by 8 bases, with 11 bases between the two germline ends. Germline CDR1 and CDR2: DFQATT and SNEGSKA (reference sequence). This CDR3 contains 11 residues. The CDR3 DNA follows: TGCAGTGCTACGGAGGGATGGGGCTACACCTTC. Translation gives CSATEGWGYTF.

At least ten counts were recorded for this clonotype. The CDR3 here is CASRNGETQYF. The CDR3 nucleotides are TGTGCCAGTAGAAATGGCGAGACCCAGTACTTC. This rearrangement joins TRBV19 to TRBJ2-5, with no clear D. CDR3 size: 11 residues. V was clipped by 6 bases and J by 5 bases, with 7 bases between them. The germline V gene has CDR1 LNHDA and CDR2 SQIVND (reference sequence). Full variable domain (outside the CDR3, taken from reference TRBV19 and TRBJ2-5): DGGITQSPKYLFRKEGQNVTLSCEQNLNHDAMYWYRQDPGQGLRLIYYSQIVNDFQKGDIAEGYSVSREKKESFPLTVTSAQKNPTAFYLCASRNGETQYFGPGTRLLVL.

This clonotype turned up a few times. CDR3 sequence reads: CASSYRDPNEKLFF. CDR3 DNA sequence: TGTGCCAGCAGTTACCGGGACCCTAATGAAAAACTGTTTTTT. The chain uses TRBV12-3 or TRBV12-4 and TRBJ1-4; tentative D call: TRBD1 (5 bases). Trimming cost V 4 bases and J 3 bases, with 9 bases left between them. This CDR3 is built from 14 residues.

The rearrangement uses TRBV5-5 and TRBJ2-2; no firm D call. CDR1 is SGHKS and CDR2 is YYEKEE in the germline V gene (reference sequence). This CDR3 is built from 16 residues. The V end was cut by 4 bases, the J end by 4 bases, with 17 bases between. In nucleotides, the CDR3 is TGTGCCAGCAGCCGCGAAGGCAGTAGAGGCACCGGGGAGCTGTTTTTT. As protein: CASSREGSRGTGELFF.

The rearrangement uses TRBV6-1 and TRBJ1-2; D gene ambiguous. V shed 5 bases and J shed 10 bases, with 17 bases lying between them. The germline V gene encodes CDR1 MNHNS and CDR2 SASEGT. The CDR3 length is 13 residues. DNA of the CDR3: TGTGCCAGCAGTTTAGCGCTCGGGGTTGACTACACCTTC. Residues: CASSLALGVDYTF.

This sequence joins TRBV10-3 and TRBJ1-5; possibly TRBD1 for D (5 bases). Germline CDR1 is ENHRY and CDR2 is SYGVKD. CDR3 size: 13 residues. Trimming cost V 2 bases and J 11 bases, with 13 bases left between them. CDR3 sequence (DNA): TGTGCCATCAGTGAGGCAGGGCAGGGCACCCAGCATTTT. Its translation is CAISEAGQGTQHF.

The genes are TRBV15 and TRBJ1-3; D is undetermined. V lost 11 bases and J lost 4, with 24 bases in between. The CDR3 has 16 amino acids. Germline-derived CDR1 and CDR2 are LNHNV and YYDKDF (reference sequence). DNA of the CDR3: TGTGCCGCCGACCGGGTAAACAACACGTCGGGAAACACCATATATTTT. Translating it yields CAADRVNNTSGNTIYF.

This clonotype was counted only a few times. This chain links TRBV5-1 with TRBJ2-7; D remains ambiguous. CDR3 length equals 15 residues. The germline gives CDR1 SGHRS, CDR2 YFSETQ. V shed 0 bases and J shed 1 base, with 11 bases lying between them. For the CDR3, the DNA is TGCGCCAGCAGCTTGGTGGCGGAAGGTTCCTACGAGCAGTACTTC. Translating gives CASSLVAEGSYEQYF.

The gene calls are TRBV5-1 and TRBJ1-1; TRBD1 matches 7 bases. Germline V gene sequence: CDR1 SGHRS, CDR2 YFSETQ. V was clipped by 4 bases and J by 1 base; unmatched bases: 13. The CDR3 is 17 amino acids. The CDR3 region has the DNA TGCGCCAGCAGCGGCGGGACAGACCTTCCAGGGAACACTGAAGCTTTCTTT. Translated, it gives CASSGGTDLPGNTEAFF.

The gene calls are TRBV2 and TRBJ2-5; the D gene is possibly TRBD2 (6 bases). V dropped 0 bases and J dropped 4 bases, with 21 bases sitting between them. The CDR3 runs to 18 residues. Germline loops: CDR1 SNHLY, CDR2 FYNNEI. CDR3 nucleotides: TGTGCCAGCAGTGAAGCGGGGTCAGGGAGGTCTATGGGAGAGACCCAGTACTTC. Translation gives CASSEAGSGRSMGETQYF.

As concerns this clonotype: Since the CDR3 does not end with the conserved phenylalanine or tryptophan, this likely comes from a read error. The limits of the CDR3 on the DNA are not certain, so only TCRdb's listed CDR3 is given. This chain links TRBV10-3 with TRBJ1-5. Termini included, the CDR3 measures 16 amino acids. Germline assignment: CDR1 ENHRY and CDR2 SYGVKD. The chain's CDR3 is CAISESTGYSNQPRPR.

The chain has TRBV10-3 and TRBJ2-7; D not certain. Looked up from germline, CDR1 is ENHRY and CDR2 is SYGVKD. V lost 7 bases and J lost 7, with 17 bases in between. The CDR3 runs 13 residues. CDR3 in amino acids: CAINGVESSEQYF. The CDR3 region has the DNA TGTGCCATCAATGGGGTAGAATCTTCGGAGCAGTACTTC.

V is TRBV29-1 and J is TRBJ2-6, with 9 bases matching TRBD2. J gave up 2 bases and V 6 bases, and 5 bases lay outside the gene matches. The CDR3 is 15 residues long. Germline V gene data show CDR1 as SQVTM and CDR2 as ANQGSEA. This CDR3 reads CSVAAGGTGANVLTF. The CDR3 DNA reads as TGCAGCGTGGCAGCGGGGGGTACTGGGGCCAACGTCCTGACTTTC.

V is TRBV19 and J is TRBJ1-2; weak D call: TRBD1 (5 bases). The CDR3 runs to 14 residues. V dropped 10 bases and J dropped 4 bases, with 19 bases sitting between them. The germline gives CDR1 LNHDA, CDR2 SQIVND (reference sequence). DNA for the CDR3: TGTGCCACTACCCAGGGAGGGGCTGCCTATGGCTACACCTTC. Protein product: CATTQGGAAYGYTF.

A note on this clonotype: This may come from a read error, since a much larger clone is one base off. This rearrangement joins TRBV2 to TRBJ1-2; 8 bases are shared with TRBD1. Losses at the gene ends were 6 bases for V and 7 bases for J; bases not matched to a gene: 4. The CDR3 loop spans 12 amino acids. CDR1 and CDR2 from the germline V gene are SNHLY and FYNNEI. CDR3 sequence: CASSRTGTGYTF. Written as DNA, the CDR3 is TGTGCCAGCAGCCGGACAGGGACTGGCTACACCTTC.

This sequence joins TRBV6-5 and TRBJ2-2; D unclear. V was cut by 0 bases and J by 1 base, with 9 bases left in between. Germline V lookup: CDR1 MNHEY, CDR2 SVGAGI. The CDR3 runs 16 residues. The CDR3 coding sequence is TGTGCCAGCAGTTACTCGGGCAGCCTGAACACCGGGGAGCTGTTTTTT. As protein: CASSYSGSLNTGELFF.

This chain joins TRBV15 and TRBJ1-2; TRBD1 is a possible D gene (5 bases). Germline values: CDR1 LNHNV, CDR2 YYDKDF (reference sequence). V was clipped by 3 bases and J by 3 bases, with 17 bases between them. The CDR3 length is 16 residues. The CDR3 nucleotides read TGTGCCACCAGCAGTGAGGCAGGGAAGATCGACTATGGCTACACCTTC. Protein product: CATSSEAGKIDYGYTF.

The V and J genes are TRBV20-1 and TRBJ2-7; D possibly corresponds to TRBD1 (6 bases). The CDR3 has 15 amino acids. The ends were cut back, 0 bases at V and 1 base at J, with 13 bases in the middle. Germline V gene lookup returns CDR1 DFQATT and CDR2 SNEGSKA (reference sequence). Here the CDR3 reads CSARDPQGHSYEQYF. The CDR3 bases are TGCAGTGCTAGAGATCCACAGGGACATTCCTACGAGCAGTACTTC.

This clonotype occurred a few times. CDR3 amino acids: CATSRDPGIGPDTQYF. Written as DNA, the CDR3 is TGTGCCACCAGCAGAGATCCGGGAATAGGTCCAGATACGCAGTATTTT. The chain uses TRBV15 and TRBJ2-3; maybe TRBD2 (5 bases). CDR3 length: 16 residues. Germline lookup yields CDR1 LNHNV and CDR2 YYDKDF (reference sequence). V lost 0 bases and J lost 4, with 14 bases in between.

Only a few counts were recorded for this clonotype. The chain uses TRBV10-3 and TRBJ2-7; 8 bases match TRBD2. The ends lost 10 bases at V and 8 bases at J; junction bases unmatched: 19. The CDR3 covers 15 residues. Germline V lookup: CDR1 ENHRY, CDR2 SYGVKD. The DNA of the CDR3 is TGTGCCAGCTCTTCTGCAGGAGCGGGAGAAAGGAAGCAGTACTTC. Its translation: CASSSAGAGERKQYF.